This TCR beta chain came from a study of response to subunit inactivated influenza vaccine. Findings and caveats of the study: Authors suggested that a seasonal influenza vaccination recruits few new T cells each time.

This clonotype showed up many times. Its target is not known. In TCRdb, the RT-PCR reads were re-called with MiXCR into one record per CDR3 protein. The top ten hold roughly 33% of the sample, which has under 200,000 distinct CDR3 sequences, roughly 10% seen once. The CDR3 has 13 amino acids. The germline V gene encodes CDR1 SGHAT and CDR2 FQNNGV. Trimming shortened V by 3 bases and J by 1 base, and 7 bases separated the two germline ends. The receptor comes from a man aged 50 to 75 who received an inactivated influenza vaccine. The sequenced sample was CD8+ T cells sorted from PBMCs, obtained less than 30 months after vaccination. This sequence joins TRBV11-2 and TRBJ2-7; D not resolved. CDR3 DNA: TGTGCCAGCAGCTTCGGGCCTTCCTACGAGCAGTACTTC. Its protein is CASSFGPSYEQYF.